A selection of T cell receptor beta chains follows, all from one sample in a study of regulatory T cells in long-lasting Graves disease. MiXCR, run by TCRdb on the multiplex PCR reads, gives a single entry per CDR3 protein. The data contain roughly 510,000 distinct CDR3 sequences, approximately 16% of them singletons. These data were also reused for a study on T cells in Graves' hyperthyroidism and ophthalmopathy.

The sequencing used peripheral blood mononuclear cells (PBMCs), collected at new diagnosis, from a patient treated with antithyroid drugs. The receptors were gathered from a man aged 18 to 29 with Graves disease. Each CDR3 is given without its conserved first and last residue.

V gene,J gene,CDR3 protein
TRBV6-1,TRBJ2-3,ASSERRHTDTQY
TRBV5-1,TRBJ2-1,ASSSPTDYYNEQF
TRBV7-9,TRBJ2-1,ASSLREKHGNEQF
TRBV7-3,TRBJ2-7,ASSFGRDNYLGEQY
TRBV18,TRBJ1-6,ASSYGPDNSPLH
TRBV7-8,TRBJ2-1,ASIISGSPWNEQF
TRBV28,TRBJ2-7,ASSTWTGAGYEQY
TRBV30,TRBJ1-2,AWSPGPGSYT
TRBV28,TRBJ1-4,ASSFPEGGNEKLF
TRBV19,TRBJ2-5,ASSIRETQETQY
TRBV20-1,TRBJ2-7,SAKVGGEQY
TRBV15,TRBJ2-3,ATSRGPQDTQY
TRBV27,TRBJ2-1,ASSRASHNEQF
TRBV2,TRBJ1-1,ASSEFVGEAF
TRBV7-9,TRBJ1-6,ASSGGSYNSPLH
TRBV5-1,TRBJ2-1,ASSWTVGDEQF
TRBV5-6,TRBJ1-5,ASSRGQGDQPQH
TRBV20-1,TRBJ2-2,SARPRGQRANTGELF
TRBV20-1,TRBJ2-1,SASWTSRGEQF
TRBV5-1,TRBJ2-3,ASSPIAGRTDTQY
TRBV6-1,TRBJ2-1,ASSAGLAGEVWGLNEQF
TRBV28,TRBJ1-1,ASAIGRNTEAF
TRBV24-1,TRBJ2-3,ATSDSRGQDTQY
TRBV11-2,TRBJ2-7,ASTDRQGAGEQY
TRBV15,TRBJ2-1,ATSRTTDNEQF
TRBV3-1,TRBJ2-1,ASSPEQGGSSYNEQF
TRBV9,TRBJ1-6,ASSVFHRGASPLH
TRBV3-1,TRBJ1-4,ASSQPTAGDEKLF
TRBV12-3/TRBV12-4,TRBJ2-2,ASSMMGLAGASGELF
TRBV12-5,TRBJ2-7,ASATPPRGEQY
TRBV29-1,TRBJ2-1,SVEGLDNEQF
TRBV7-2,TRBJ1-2,ASSLNFGYT
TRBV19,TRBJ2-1,ASTHTTQNEQF
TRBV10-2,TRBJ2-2,ASSAESGPGELF
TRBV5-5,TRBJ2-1,ASSPSAWDRDKDEQF
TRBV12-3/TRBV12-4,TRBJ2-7,ASTHLGGQTYEQY
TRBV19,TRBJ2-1,ASSINRNEQF
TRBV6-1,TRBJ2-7,ASSEGAREQY
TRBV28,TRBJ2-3,ASSYRLAGGPQDTQY
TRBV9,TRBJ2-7,ASSVGDARSYEQY
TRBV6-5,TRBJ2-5,ASSYGPAQETQY
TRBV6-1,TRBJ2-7,ASSRTGGVNEQY
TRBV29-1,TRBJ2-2,SVQGALYTGELF
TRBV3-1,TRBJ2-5,ASSQDSTSGRSGQETQY
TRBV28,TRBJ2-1,ASSLGLLGYEQF
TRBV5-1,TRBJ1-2,ASSFLDRSYGYT
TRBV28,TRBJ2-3,ASTPWGSVTDTQY
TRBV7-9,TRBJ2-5,ASSEGPGPSLKTQY
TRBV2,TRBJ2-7,ASSAGSGRARIEQY
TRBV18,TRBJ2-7,ASSPAGSTYEQY
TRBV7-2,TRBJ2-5,ASSPRGGGQETQY
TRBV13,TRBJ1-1,ASSLGPRKAEAF
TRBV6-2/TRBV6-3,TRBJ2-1,ASRPSRTSSAEQF
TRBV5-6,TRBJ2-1,ASSLKRQGPYNEQF
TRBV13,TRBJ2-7,ASSSWGGVSYEQY
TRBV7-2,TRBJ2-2,ASSYSTGELF
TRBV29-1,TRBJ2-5,SARWRGPQETQY
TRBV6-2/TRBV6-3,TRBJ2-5,ASSYLVPTAGGTQY